This TCR beta chain was sequenced in a study of OX40 agonist ivuxolimab in advanced cancers. Study-wide context: Patients receiving dose escalation had hepatocellular carcinoma, melanoma, renal cell or head and neck cancer.

This clone showed up just once. Its antigen is not identified. Anyone with autoimmune disease history or systemic immunosuppression was excluded. Germline V gene lookup returns CDR1 MGHRA and CDR2 YSYEKL. Trimming cost V 0 bases and J 2 bases, with 14 bases left between them. This CDR3 contains 16 residues. Findings and limits, study-wide: Clonal expansion was seen in CD4+ and CD8+ blood T cells by week 6 at 0.1 to 3.0 mg/kg.

Clones were read by immunoSEQ multiplex PCR, and TCRdb kept only the in-frame ones, dropping some. The table shows around 33,000 clones, with roughly 90% occurring only once. The sequencing used CD4+ or CD8+ T cells sorted from blood, collected in a trial of the OX40 agonist ivuxolimab. The sequence derives from an adult with an advanced solid tumor such as melanoma, head and neck, liver or kidney cancer. The chain has TRBV4-1 and TRBJ2-7; a possible D gene is TRBD2 (6 bases). CDR3 amino acids: CASSQDTPGGAYEQYF. The DNA of the CDR3 is TGCGCCAGCAGCCAAGATACTCCCGGGGGTGCCTACGAGCAGTACTTC.